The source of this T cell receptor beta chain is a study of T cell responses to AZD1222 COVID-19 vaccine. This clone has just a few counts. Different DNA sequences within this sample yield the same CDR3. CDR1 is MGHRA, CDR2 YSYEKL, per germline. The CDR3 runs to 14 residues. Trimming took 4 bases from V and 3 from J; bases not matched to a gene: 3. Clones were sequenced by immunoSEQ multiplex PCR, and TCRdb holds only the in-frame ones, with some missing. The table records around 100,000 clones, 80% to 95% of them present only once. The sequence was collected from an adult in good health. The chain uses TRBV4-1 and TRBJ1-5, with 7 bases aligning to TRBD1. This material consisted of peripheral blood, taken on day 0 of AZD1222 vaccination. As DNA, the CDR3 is TGCGCCAGCAGCCCTGGGACAGCCAATCAGCCCCAGCATTTT. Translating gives CASSPGTANQPQHF.